Presented here are 24 T cell receptor beta chains from one specimen sequenced in a study of blood T cell repertoires in COVID-19. Only in-frame clones appear in the TCRdb table, and some are missing; sequencing was by immunoSEQ multiplex PCR. Among 20,000 to 25,000 clones listed, 87% were seen once. The specimen was peripheral blood. These receptor sequences come from a human donor with active COVID-19. The donor label of this sample is uncertain.

This chain connects TRBV4-3 to TRBJ2-1; 8 nucleotides match TRBD1. CDR1 and CDR2 (germline): LGHNA, YSLEER. The CDR3 extends over 15 amino acids. The V segment lost 6 bases and the J segment 4 bases; nucleotides outside the gene matches: 8. The CDR3 loop is CASRLSGTGYNEQFF. The CDR3 DNA is TGCGCCAGCAGACTTTCCGGGACAGGTTACAATGAGCAGTTCTTC.

There are a few counts of this clone. V usage is TRBV28 and J usage is TRBJ1-2; 8 bases match TRBD1. Trimming cost V 5 bases and J 8 bases; bases outside gene matches: 4. From germline, CDR1 is MDHEN and CDR2 SYDVKM. The CDR3 is made up of 12 amino acids. The CDR3: CASSPGQGGYTF. CDR3 DNA: TGTGCCAGCAGTCCAGGACAGGGAGGCTACACCTTC.

V and J are TRBV4-2 and TRBJ1-3, with TRBD1 identical over 8 bases. Germline values: CDR1 LGHNA, CDR2 YNFKEQ. The CDR3 length is 16 residues. Germline trimming cut 1 base from V and 0 bases from J; bases unmatched to any gene: 2. The CDR3 is CASSQGTGSSGNTIYF. CDR3 in DNA: TGTGCCAGCAGCCAAGGGACAGGGAGCTCTGGAAACACCATATATTTT.

The rearrangement joins TRBV7-9 to TRBJ2-7; D might be TRBD2 (6 bases). The germline V gene encodes CDR1 SEHNR and CDR2 FQNEAQ (reference sequence). The CDR3 extends over 14 amino acids. V was clipped by 1 base and J by 1 base, with 8 bases between them. CDR3 sequence: CASSLGEVSYEQYF. The CDR3 DNA reads TGTGCCAGCAGCTTAGGGGAGGTTTCCTACGAGCAGTACTTC.

The CDR3 bases are TGTGCCAGCAGCCAACAGGGGGGCCAAGAGACCCAGTACTTC. This codes for CASSQQGGQETQYF. The rearrangement joins TRBV3-1 (or the pseudogene TRBV3-2) to TRBJ2-5, with a tentative D call TRBD1 (7 bases). Trimming shortened V by 2 bases and J by 1 base, and 8 bases separated the two germline ends. From germline, CDR1 is LGHDT and CDR2 YNNKEL (reference sequence). The CDR3 totals 14 residues.

The genes are TRBV29-1 and TRBJ2-7; no reliable D call. This CDR3 region has 11 residues. The germline V gene encodes CDR1 SQVTM and CDR2 ANQGSEA. V lost 4 bases, J lost 3 bases, and 7 bases lay in between. The CDR3 spells CSVGPGYEQYF. The CDR3 bases are TGCAGCGTTGGGCCGGGCTACGAGCAGTACTTC.

The chain joins TRBV6-2 or TRBV6-3 to TRBJ2-1; TRBD2 matches 8 bases. Germline-derived CDR1 and CDR2 are MNHEY and SVGEGT. The V segment lost 2 bases and the J segment 7 bases; nucleotides outside the gene matches: 10. This CDR3 is built from 16 residues. CDR3 region: CASSYGLRLARNEQFF. CDR3 nucleotide sequence: TGTGCCAGCAGTTACGGTCTGCGACTAGCGAGGAATGAGCAGTTCTTC.

The chain combines TRBV18 with TRBJ2-5; tentatively, D is TRBD2 (5 bases). The V gene's germline CDR1 is KGHSH and CDR2 LQKENI. The CDR3 has 14 amino acids. The V gene lost 0 bases and the J gene lost 3 bases, with 8 bases spanning the gap. CDR3 DNA sequence: TGTGCCAGCTCACCACCGTCCGGGGAAGAGACCCAGTACTTC. Its translation: CASSPPSGEETQYF.

The gene calls are TRBV28 and TRBJ1-1; D ambiguous. Trimming cost V 3 bases and J 4 bases, with 12 bases left between them. This CDR3 is 14 amino acids long. Germline CDR1 reads MDHEN; CDR2 reads SYDVKM. The CDR3 sequence is CASSFYQVGTEAFF. CDR3 nucleotide sequence: TGTGCCAGCAGTTTTTATCAGGTAGGCACTGAAGCTTTCTTT.

This clone was counted between two and nine times. The chain combines TRBV9 with TRBJ2-3; D ambiguous. In germline, CDR1 is SGDLS, CDR2 YYNGEE. V shed 0 bases and J shed 0 bases, with 11 bases lying between them. CDR3 size: 16 residues. CDR3 sequence (DNA): TGTGCCAGCAGCGTAGGGATTAGCCGTAGCACAGATACGCAGTATTTT. Amino acid sequence: CASSVGISRSTDTQYF.

The chain links TRBV19 to TRBJ2-2; possibly TRBD2 for D (6 bases). The CDR3 is made up of 19 amino acids. The V and J ends lost 7 bases and 4 bases respectively, with 28 bases between them. CDR1 and CDR2 from the germline V gene are LNHDA and SQIVND (reference sequence). The CDR3 reads CASTPSLGRENTGTGELFF. The DNA of the CDR3 is TGTGCCAGTACCCCTAGCCTAGGACGGGAGAACACGGGCACCGGGGAGCTGTTTTTT.

The chain links TRBV19 to TRBJ1-6; 8 nucleotides agree with TRBD1. Trimming took 1 base from V and 7 from J; bases not matched to a gene: 3. The germline V gene encodes CDR1 LNHDA and CDR2 SQIVND (reference sequence). The CDR3 loop spans 15 amino acids. CDR3 DNA sequence: TGTGCCAGTAGTATAGGACAGGGGATAAATTCACCCCTCCACTTT. Translated: CASSIGQGINSPLHF.

This clone was detected only once. V and J are TRBV5-1 and TRBJ2-7, with D perhaps TRBD1 (6 bases). This CDR3 has 13 residues. CDR1 SGHRS and CDR2 YFSETQ come from the germline V gene. The V gene lost 5 bases and the J gene lost 5 bases, with 14 bases spanning the gap. The CDR3 DNA reads as TGCGCCAGCAGAATGGGGGCGAGAGACGAGCAGTACTTC. It specifies CASRMGARDEQYF.

The gene calls are TRBV4-2 and TRBJ2-3, with TRBD2 as a possible D gene (6 bases). Germline V gene lookup returns CDR1 LGHNA and CDR2 YNFKEQ. The CDR3 covers 16 residues. V was shortened by 4 bases and J by 6 bases, with 20 bases between the two germline ends. The CDR3: CASSPREAGLGDTQYF. CDR3 sequence (DNA): TGTGCCAGCAGCCCAAGAGAGGCGGGATTAGGGGATACGCAGTATTTT.

V usage is TRBV21-1 and J usage is TRBJ1-1; the table's D call, TRBD1, has no DNA check behind it. TRBV21-1 is a recognized pseudogene. The CDR3 length is 11 residues. The DNA of the CDR3 is TGTGCCAGCGGACATGAAAGGGAAGCTTTCTTT. Its translation is CASGHEREAFF.

Worth noting for this clone: Relative to the germline gene, one junction end is altered; a read error may explain this. V usage is TRBV7-7 and J usage is TRBJ2-5; D is possibly TRBD2 (5 bases). CDR1 and CDR2 from the germline V gene are SSHAT and FNYEAQ (reference sequence). The CDR3 consists of 15 residues. The CDR3 nucleotides read TGTGCTAGCAGCGCCCAGTACGGGGTCCAAGAGACCCAGTACTTC. Translating it yields CASSAQYGVQETQYF.

This chain uses TRBV30 with TRBJ1-5; 7 positions agree with TRBD1. Germline V gene sequence: CDR1 GTSNPN, CDR2 SVGIG (reference sequence). The CDR3 extends over 15 amino acids. With 2 bases clipped from V and 3 bases from J, the junction kept 7 bases outside the gene matches. The DNA for the CDR3 is TGTGCCTGGAGTAACAGGGGACTTTCCAATCAGCCCCAGCATTTT. Residues: CAWSNRGLSNQPQHF.

This clone is a singleton in its sample. The gene calls are TRBV10-2 and TRBJ2-5; D might be TRBD1 (6 bases). CDR1 is WSHSY and CDR2 is SAAADI in the germline V gene. The V gene lost 4 bases and the J gene lost 2 bases, with 14 bases spanning the gap. The CDR3 is 15 residues long. The CDR3 nucleotides are TGCGCCAGCAGTGGTCAGGGGAGTAGGCAAGAGACCCAGTACTTC. Protein sequence: CASSGQGSRQETQYF.

The chain joins TRBV25-1 to TRBJ1-4; tentatively, D is TRBD1 (6 bases). V lost 2 bases and J lost 4, with 11 bases in between. This CDR3 spans 15 amino acids. Germline CDR1 reads MGHDK; CDR2 reads SYGVNS. The CDR3 DNA sequence: TGTGCCAGCAGTGAAGGGGGGGCCGGTAATGAAAAACTGTTTTTT. Encoded protein: CASSEGGAGNEKLFF.

The chain couples TRBV5-1 to TRBJ1-3; D not resolved. The germline V and J ends were trimmed by 4 bases and 2 bases, with 13 bases remaining between them. Germline V CDR1 and CDR2: SGHRS, YFSETQ. The CDR3 contains 15 residues. The chain's CDR3 is CASSKEGAAGNTIYF. The CDR3 nucleotides are TGCGCCAGCAGCAAGGAGGGCGCTGCTGGAAACACCATATATTTT.

Only one count was recorded for this clone. The rearrangement uses TRBV7-2 and TRBJ2-7, with a tentative D call TRBD2 (6 bases). V was pared by 3 bases and J by 6 bases, with 18 bases between. The germline V gene encodes CDR1 SGHTA and CDR2 FQGNSA. The CDR3 is made up of 15 amino acids. The CDR3 coding sequence is TGTGCCAGCAGCTTGGACTATTCGATCTCGGGCGAGCAGTACTTC. Translated: CASSLDYSISGEQYF.

The chain uses TRBV18 and TRBJ1-2, with 7 positions matching TRBD1. Germline CDR1 KGHSH, CDR2 LQKENI. The CDR3 covers 16 residues. V lost 3 bases to trimming and J lost 4 bases; unmatched junction nucleotides: 11. CDR3 coding DNA: TGTGCCAGCTCACCGTCCATCGGACAGGAACTCTATGGCTACACCTTC. Translation gives CASSPSIGQELYGYTF.

V gene TRBV15 combines with J gene TRBJ2-2, with a possible D match to TRBD1 (6 bases). CDR3 length: 14 amino acids. Germline-derived CDR1 and CDR2 are LNHNV and YYDKDF (reference sequence). Trimming cost V 4 bases and J 9 bases, with 15 bases left between them. The CDR3 region has the DNA TGTGCCACCAGCAACCAGGGGTCGGGGCGGGAGCTGTTTTTT. This translates into CATSNQGSGRELFF.

The J gene is TRBJ1-1, the V gene TRBV30, with 7 bases aligning to TRBD1. This CDR3 spans 15 amino acids. CDR1 and CDR2 from the germline V gene are GTSNPN and SVGIG (reference sequence). V lost 0 bases, J lost 7 bases, and 11 bases stayed unmatched. The CDR3 reads CAWSVGWRGHGEAFF. DNA of the CDR3: TGTGCCTGGAGTGTAGGCTGGAGGGGGCACGGTGAAGCTTTCTTT.